The clone carrying this TCR beta chain was seen a single time. These data are taken from a study of memory CD8 T cells in hepatitis C reinfection. Sequencing was performed with immunoSEQ multiplex PCR; in TCRdb, only in-frame clones are kept and a portion is missing. In the table there are over 35,000 clones, roughly 90% of which are singletons. Germline CDR1 and CDR2: KGHSH and LQKENI. The CDR3 totals 13 residues. Trimming shortened V by 2 bases and J by 4 bases, and 8 bases separated the two germline ends. The time point here: peak reinfection, 3 to 8 weeks after reinfection detection. No in vitro expansion preceded TCR sequencing of the sorted cells.

This clonotype was sampled from a man aged 18-30 years with hepatitis C virus infection. The sample consisted of naive CD8+ T cells sorted from blood. J is TRBJ1-2 and V is TRBV18, with D unresolved. CDR3 DNA sequence: TGTGCCAGCTCACCAGAGGGTGCCTATGGCTACACCTTC. It translates to CASSPEGAYGYTF.